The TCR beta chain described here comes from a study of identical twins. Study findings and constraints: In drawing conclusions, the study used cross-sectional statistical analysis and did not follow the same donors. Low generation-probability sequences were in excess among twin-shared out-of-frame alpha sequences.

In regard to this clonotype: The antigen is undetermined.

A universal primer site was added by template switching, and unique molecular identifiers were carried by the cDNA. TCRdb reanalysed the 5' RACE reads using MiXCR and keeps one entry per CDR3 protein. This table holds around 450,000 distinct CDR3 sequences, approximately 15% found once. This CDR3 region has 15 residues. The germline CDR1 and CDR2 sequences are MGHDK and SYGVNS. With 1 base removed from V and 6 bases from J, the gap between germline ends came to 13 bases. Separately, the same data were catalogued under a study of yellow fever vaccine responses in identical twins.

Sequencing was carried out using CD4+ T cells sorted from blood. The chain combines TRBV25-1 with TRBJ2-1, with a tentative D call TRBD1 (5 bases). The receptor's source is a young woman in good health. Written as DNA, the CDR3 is TGTGCCAGCAGTGAATCATTGGGGCTCGGCAATGAGCAGTTCTTC. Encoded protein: CASSESLGLGNEQFF.